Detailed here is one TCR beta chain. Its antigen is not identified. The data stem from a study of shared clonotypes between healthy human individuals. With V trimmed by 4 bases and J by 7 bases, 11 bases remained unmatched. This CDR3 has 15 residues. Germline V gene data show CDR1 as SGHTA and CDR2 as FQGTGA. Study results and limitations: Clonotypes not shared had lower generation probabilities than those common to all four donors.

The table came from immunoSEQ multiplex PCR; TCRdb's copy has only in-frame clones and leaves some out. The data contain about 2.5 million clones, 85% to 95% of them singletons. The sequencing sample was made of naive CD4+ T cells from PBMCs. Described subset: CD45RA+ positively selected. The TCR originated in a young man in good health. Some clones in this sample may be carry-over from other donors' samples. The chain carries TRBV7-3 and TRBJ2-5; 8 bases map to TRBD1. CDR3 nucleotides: TGTGCCAGCAGCTCCGGGACAGGTGCCCCCGGGACCCAGTACTTC. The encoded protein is CASSSGTGAPGTQYF. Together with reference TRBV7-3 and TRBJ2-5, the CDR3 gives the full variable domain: GAGVSQTPSNKVTEKGKYVELRCDPISGHTALYWYRQSLGQGPEFLIYFQGTGAADDSGLPNDRFFAVRPEGSVSTLKIQRTERGDSAVYLCASSSGTGAPGTQYFGPGTRLLVL.